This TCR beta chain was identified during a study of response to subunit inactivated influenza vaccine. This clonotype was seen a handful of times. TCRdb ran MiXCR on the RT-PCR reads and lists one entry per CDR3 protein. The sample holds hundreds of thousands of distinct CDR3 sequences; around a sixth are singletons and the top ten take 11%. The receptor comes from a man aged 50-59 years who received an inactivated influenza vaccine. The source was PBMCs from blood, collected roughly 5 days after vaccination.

CDR3 coding DNA: TGCAGCGTTGACAGGGTTGGCTCCTACAATGAGCAGTTCTTC. This gives the protein CSVDRVGSYNEQFF. This sequence joins TRBV29-1 and TRBJ2-1; possibly TRBD1 for D (5 bases). Per the germline V gene, CDR1 is SQVTM and CDR2 is ANQGSEA. V was shortened by 3 bases and J by 0 bases, with 9 bases between the two germline ends. This CDR3 is built from 14 residues.